The rows below give T cell receptor beta chains drawn from one sample of a study of regulatory T cells in long-lasting Graves disease. TCRdb re-derived calls from the multiplex PCR reads in MiXCR, one entry per CDR3 protein. The sample includes approximately 470,000 distinct CDR3 sequences, about a sixth of them seen just once. These data also featured in a second study, about T cells in Graves' hyperthyroidism and ophthalmopathy.

Sequences were derived from peripheral blood mononuclear cells (PBMCs), sampled at new diagnosis, from a patient treated with antithyroid drugs. The receptors were sampled from a man aged 35-49 years with Graves disease. Each CDR3 is given with its conserved first and last residue. A D gene is named only where the DNA matches it firmly. Some rows have no size entry. The others give once, few or many, or a class for an expanded clone.

clone_size,j_call,v_call,d_call,cdr3_nt,cdr3_aa
few,TRBJ2-1,TRBV24-1,-,TGTGCCACCAGTGACGTCTTCAGGGGAGAGCAGTTCTTC,CATSDVFRGEQFF
-,TRBJ2-7,TRBV6-5,TRBD1,TGTGCCAGCAGTTCCCCTAGACAGGGGACCTACGAGCAGTACTTC,CASSSPRQGTYEQYF
-,TRBJ2-1,TRBV2,TRBD2,TGTGCCAGCAGTAACGGGGGACTAGCGGGAGTGGGCAATGAGCAGTTCTTC,CASSNGGLAGVGNEQFF
many,TRBJ2-7,TRBV5-4,-,TGTGCCAGCAGCTTGGTTTCTAGTCGGTACGAGCAGTACTTC,CASSLVSSRYEQYF
few,TRBJ2-7,TRBV29-1,-,TGCAGCGTTGAGGACGAGCAGTACTTC,CSVEDEQYF
-,TRBJ2-4,TRBV18,-,TGTGCCACCTTGGGTCAGTACAATGAGCAGTACTTC,CATLGQYNEQYF
many,TRBJ1-2,TRBV30,-,TGTGCCTGGAGTGAAAGGGACGGCTACACCTTC,CAWSERDGYTF
many,TRBJ2-7,TRBV5-5,-,TGTGCCAGCAGCTTGGGACTGATCTCCTACGAGCAGTACTTC,CASSLGLISYEQYF
-,TRBJ2-1,TRBV20-1,TRBD2,TGCAGTGCAGACGGACTAGCGGGAGAAGGGTTTGAGCAGTTCTTC,CSADGLAGEGFEQFF
-,TRBJ2-2,TRBV19,TRBD1,TGTGCCAGTATCGATACAGGGGGCGCAGGCGGGGAGCTGTTTTTT,CASIDTGGAGGELFF
-,TRBJ1-2,TRBV7-2,-,TGTGCCAGCAGCCGGGATCGGCAAGGTGGCTACACCTTC,CASSRDRQGGYTF
many,TRBJ1-2,TRBV2,-,TGTGCCAGCAGTGTTCAGAAAATTAACTATGGCTACACCTTC,CASSVQKINYGYTF
many,TRBJ2-1,TRBV27,-,TGTGCCAGCAGAGCGCGGTACAATGAGCAGTTCTTC,CASRARYNEQFF
few,TRBJ1-3,TRBV29-1,TRBD1,TGCAGCGTTGTAGAGGGGGCTGCTGGAAACACCATATATTTT,CSVVEGAAGNTIYF
-,TRBJ2-1,TRBV5-1,TRBD1,TGCGCCAGCAGCTTGGCAGGACAGGGTGTTGAGCAGTTCTTC,CASSLAGQGVEQFF
-,TRBJ2-1,TRBV20-1,TRBD2,TGCAGTGTTCGACTAGCGGGAGAAGAGCAGTTCTTC,CSVRLAGEEQFF
-,TRBJ2-7,TRBV2,TRBD2,TGTGCCAGCAGTGAGGTTGCGGGAGGCTACGAGCAGTACTTC,CASSEVAGGYEQYF
-,TRBJ1-1,TRBV29-1,-,TGCAGCGTATCGCCCGGGAGTTTGAACACTGAAGCTTTCTTT,CSVSPGSLNTEAFF
few,TRBJ2-1,TRBV5-5,TRBD2,TGTGCCAGCAGCTTGGCGGGGGCGGGAGGGCCTTTCCTCCGCTCCTACAATGAGCAGTTCTTC,CASSLAGAGGPFLRSYNEQFF
few,TRBJ2-7,TRBV20-1,TRBD1,TGCAGTGCCCCCGGGACAGGCTCCTACGAGCAGTACTTC,CSAPGTGSYEQYF
many,TRBJ2-3,TRBV20-1,TRBD2,TGCAGTGCTGACGGACTAGCGGGAGGGCCAGATACGCAGTATTTT,CSADGLAGGPDTQYF
many,TRBJ1-2,TRBV28,-,TGTGCCAGCAGTTTCGGTCGGATGAACTATGGCTACACCTTC,CASSFGRMNYGYTF
-,TRBJ2-1,TRBV10-3,TRBD2,TGTGCCATCAGTGGGGGGACTAGCGACTACAATGAGCAGTTCTTC,CAISGGTSDYNEQFF
once,TRBJ2-5,TRBV5-4,-,TGTGCCAGCAGCCCTCGATTAATGGATTTCCAAGAGACCCAGTACTTC,CASSPRLMDFQETQYF
many,TRBJ2-1,TRBV20-1,TRBD2,TGCAGTGCTAGAATAGCGGGGACTAAGTACAATGAGCAGTTCTTC,CSARIAGTKYNEQFF
few,TRBJ1-5,TRBV20-1,-,TGCAGTGCTAGATCCCAACTGGGATTTTATCAGCCCCAGCATTTT,CSARSQLGFYQPQHF
many,TRBJ1-1,TRBV27,-,TGTGCCAGCACCGGGAACGTGAACACTGAAGCTTTCTTT,CASTGNVNTEAFF
few,TRBJ2-3,TRBV6-2/TRBV6-3,TRBD2,TGTGCCAGCAGTTACAACGGGGGGGCAGATACGCAGTATTTT,CASSYNGGADTQYF
many,TRBJ2-7,TRBV6-1,-,TGTGCCAGCAGACCCACCGGGACGGGCTCCTACGAGCAGTACTTC,CASRPTGTGSYEQYF
few,TRBJ1-5,TRBV27,-,TGTGCCAGCAGTTCCCAGAGCGGCAATCAGCCCCAGCATTTT,CASSSQSGNQPQHF
-,TRBJ2-2,TRBV19,-,TGTGCCAGTAGTATCTATAACACCGGGGAGCTGTTTTTT,CASSIYNTGELFF
many,TRBJ2-7,TRBV24-1,TRBD2,TGTGCCACCCCGGAGCTAGCGGGAGTGTACGAGCAGTACTTC,CATPELAGVYEQYF
-,TRBJ2-2,TRBV20-1,TRBD1,TGCAGTGCCCCGGGACAGGGGGCAATCACCGGGGAGCTGTTTTTT,CSAPGQGAITGELFF
-,TRBJ2-2,TRBV5-1,-,TGCGCCAGCGGGAAGGACCAGGCGTTCGCCGGGGAGCTGTTTTTT,CASGKDQAFAGELFF
many,TRBJ2-3,TRBV10-3,-,TGTGCCACCAACCCGGTGGACACCTACACAGATACGCAGTATTTT,CATNPVDTYTDTQYF
-,TRBJ2-5,TRBV12-3/TRBV12-4,-,TGTGCCAGCAGTTTTTCCACCCGGGAGACCCAGTACTTC,CASSFSTRETQYF
many,TRBJ1-6,TRBV28,-,TGTGCCAGCAGTTTATACGGGACCTCCTATAATTCACCCCTCCACTTT,CASSLYGTSYNSPLHF
-,TRBJ1-1,TRBV5-1,TRBD1,TGCGCCAGCAGGGGGGAGGGACAGGGGAACACTGAAGCTTTCTTT,CASRGEGQGNTEAFF
-,TRBJ2-7,TRBV10-2,-,TGCGCCAGCAGTGGTAGCGGCACTTCCGAGCAGTACTTC,CASSGSGTSEQYF
few,TRBJ2-3,TRBV12-5,-,TGTGCTAGTGCTGGCACAGACACTAGCACAGATACGCAGTATTTT,CASAGTDTSTDTQYF
many,TRBJ2-1,TRBV2,-,TGTGCCAGCGACAATCCGTTGAGCTCCTACAATGAGCAGTTCTTC,CASDNPLSSYNEQFF
many,TRBJ2-1,TRBV7-3,-,TGTGCCAGCAGAGAGGAGGGGGCTAAGGATGAGCAGTTCTTC,CASREEGAKDEQFF
once,TRBJ2-1,TRBV11-2,TRBD1,TGTGCCAGCACAGGGGACAGGAGCTCCTACAATGAGCAGTTCTTC,CASTGDRSSYNEQFF
few,TRBJ2-7,TRBV3-1,-,TGTGCCAGCAGCCAAGTTGCCTACGAGCAGTACTTC,CASSQVAYEQYF
many,TRBJ2-5,TRBV6-1,TRBD1,TGTGCCAGCAGGGGGGGGACAGGGGTTGGAGAGACCCAGTACTTC,CASRGGTGVGETQYF
-,TRBJ1-1,TRBV5-1,TRBD1,TGCGCCAGCAGCTTGGCCCTGGGACAGGGTAGTGCTTTCTTT,CASSLALGQGSAFF
few,TRBJ2-1,TRBV27,TRBD1,TGTGCCAGCAGTTTTAGGACAGGGGAGGTCAATGAGCAGTTCTTC,CASSFRTGEVNEQFF
many,TRBJ2-7,TRBV20-1,TRBD2,TGCAGTGCTAGAGAGGGACTAGCGGGGGGCTACGAGCAGTACTTC,CSAREGLAGGYEQYF
many,TRBJ2-3,TRBV7-2,-,TGTGCCAGCAGCTTAGAGAGCTACACAGATACGCAGTATTTT,CASSLESYTDTQYF
-,TRBJ2-2,TRBV7-9,-,TGTGCCAGCAGCCTCCAGTTCTGGGAGATGTTTTTT,CASSLQFWEMFF
-,TRBJ2-2,TRBV6-2/TRBV6-3,-,TGTGCCAGCAGTTACTCAGACAGCACCGGGGAGCTGTTTTTT,CASSYSDSTGELFF
-,TRBJ2-7,TRBV19,TRBD1,TGTGCCAGTAGTATGCCGAGACAGGGGATCCACGAGCAGTACTTC,CASSMPRQGIHEQYF
many,TRBJ2-1,TRBV24-1,-,TGTGCCACCAGTGATTTTTCCAGAACGGGGAATGAGCAGTTCTTC,CATSDFSRTGNEQFF
-,TRBJ2-5,TRBV6-4,TRBD2,TGTGCCAGCAGCCCCAGCGGGAGGGCCCAAGAGACCCAGTACTTC,CASSPSGRAQETQYF